This T cell receptor (beta chain) was captured in a study of CD8+CD57+ T cells in acquired aplastic anemia. Profiling of TCR beta VDJ combinations and CDR3 sequences used genomic DNA as template. TCRdb passed the reads through MiXCR, listing each CDR3 protein once. This sample yields about 110,000 distinct CDR3 sequences, of which 51% are seen a single time; 25% to 35% belongs to the top ten. This clonotype occurred many times. This CDR3 comprises 16 residues. Germline trimming cut 4 bases from V and 6 bases from J; bases unmatched to any gene: 9. Germline CDR1 reads MNHEY; CDR2 reads SMNVEV (reference sequence).

V is TRBV27 and J is TRBJ1-6; 7 bases align to TRBD1. This clonotype originated in a human donor in good health, serving as a control. Sequenced input: sorted CD4+, CD8+, or CD8+CD57+ T cells (not recorded which) from PBMCs. In nucleotides, the CDR3 is TGTGCCAGCAGTTACTACCAGGGGGGTGGTAATTCACCCCTCCACTTT. Protein: CASSYYQGGGNSPLHF.